The sequence of this T cell receptor (beta chain) was determined in a study of T-cell reconstitution after alpha-beta-depleted transplantation in children. Study results and limitations: Where alpha-beta T cells came from about two months after transplant was reportedly several hundred expanded graft clones. From newly produced T cells came most of the T-cell counts and diversity one year after transplant. After transplant, high TCRbeta diversity at day 60 in some patients arose from surviving recipient T cells and thymic progenitors.

Unique molecular identifiers were incorporated during preparation of the TCRbeta library. TCRdb itself ran the PCR reads through MiXCR, one entry per CDR3 protein. Of 780,000 or so distinct CDR3 sequences in the sample, roughly 15% were seen once. As regards this clonotype: Antigen specificity is unknown.

The TCR was taken from a male patient aged 10-17 years who had a stem cell transplant for acute lymphoblastic leukemia, so the T cells may come from the graft donor. The sequencing here drew on PBMCs, mostly from graft donor cells, taken 360 days after TCRalphabeta/CD19-depleted stem cell transplant.

CDR3: CASSLIRGWGTQYF. The CDR3 DNA sequence: TGTGCCAGCAGTTTAATAAGGGGCTGGGGGACCCAGTACTTC. The genes are TRBV27 and TRBJ2-5; tentatively, D is TRBD1 (5 bases). Germline CDR1 is MNHEY and CDR2 is SMNVEV (reference sequence). V lost 2 bases and J lost 7, with 14 bases in between. This CDR3 has 14 residues.